The 20 T cell receptor beta chains in this list originate from one sample, sequenced in a study of cytomegalovirus exposure and HLA in healthy donors. The PCR contained 60 Vbeta and 13 Jbeta primers. Sequencing was performed with immunoSEQ multiplex PCR; in TCRdb, only in-frame clones are kept and a portion is missing. The sample has 150,000 to 200,000 clones, around 76% seen once; the top ten hold around 1%. What was sequenced was PBMCs. These receptor sequences come from a middle-aged woman in good health and CMV-seronegative.

This chain uses TRBV9 with TRBJ2-1; 14 bases fit TRBD2. Germline-derived CDR1 and CDR2 are SGDLS and YYNGEE. V gave up 0 bases and J gave up 12 bases; unmatched junction bases: 5. The CDR3 totals 15 residues. CDR3 DNA: TGTGCCAGCAGCGTAGAAGGACTAGCGGGAGGCCCGCAGTTCTTC. Translated, it gives CASSVEGLAGGPQFF.

Details on this clone: One junction end disagrees with the germline gene, perhaps due to a read error. Other DNA sequences in this sample translate to the same CDR3. The genes are TRBV5-1 and TRBJ1-1, with D tentatively TRBD1 (5 bases). The CDR3 covers 14 residues. Germline V lookup: CDR1 SGHRS, CDR2 YFSETQ. CDR3 sequence: CASSPRTTNTEAFF. The CDR3, as DNA: TGCGCCAGCAGCCCTCGGACAACCAACACTGAAGCCTTCTTT.

The chain links TRBV10-3 to TRBJ1-5, with TRBD1 matching 7 bases. There are 20 residues in the CDR3. CDR1 is ENHRY, CDR2 SYGVKD, per germline. The ends lost 0 bases at V and 0 bases at J; junction bases unmatched: 14. The DNA of the CDR3 is TGTGCCATCAGTGAGTCCCAACAGGGGAGTGTTTACACTAGCAATCAGCCCCAGCATTTT. Translating it yields CAISESQQGSVYTSNQPQHF.

The chain combines TRBV5-4 with TRBJ1-2, with D perhaps matching TRBD1 (6 bases). Per germline, CDR1 SGHNT and CDR2 YYREEE (reference sequence). V was cut by 1 base and J by 6 bases, with 10 bases left in between. The length of the CDR3 is 13 residues. The CDR3 DNA sequence: TGTGCCAGCAGCTTGTGGGCAGGGGATGGCTACACCTTC. Translation gives CASSLWAGDGYTF. Together with reference TRBV5-4 and TRBJ1-2, the CDR3 gives the full variable domain: ETGVTQSPTHLIKTRGQQVTLRCSSQSGHNTVSWYQQALGQGPQFIFQYYREEENGRGNFPPRFSGLQFPNYSSELNVNALELDDSALYLCASSLWAGDGYTFGSGTRLTVV.

The chain employs TRBV19 and TRBJ2-5; 8 bases line up with TRBD1. V dropped 5 bases and J dropped 4; count of bases not matched to a gene: 9. The CDR3 spans 15 residues. Per germline, CDR1 LNHDA and CDR2 SQIVND (reference sequence). The CDR3 protein is CASSELGRGRETQYF. CDR3 nucleotides: TGTGCCAGTAGTGAACTGGGCAGGGGGCGAGAGACCCAGTACTTC.

This clone was detected only once. This chain uses TRBV19 with TRBJ2-7; D perhaps matches TRBD2 (7 bases). CDR3 length: 13 residues. CDR1 and CDR2 (germline): LNHDA, SQIVND (reference sequence). Trimming shortened V by 5 bases and J by 2 bases, and 10 bases separated the two germline ends. The chain's CDR3 is CASSPGGPYEQYF. CDR3 nucleotide sequence: TGTGCCAGTAGTCCCGGGGGGCCCTACGAGCAGTACTTC.

This clone was seen more than once but under ten times. The rearrangement links TRBV25-1 to TRBJ1-1; D possibly corresponds to TRBD1 (5 bases). The CDR3 has 14 amino acids. Trimming removed 5 bases at V and 0 bases at J, with 10 bases between. Per germline, CDR1 MGHDK and CDR2 SYGVNS. CDR3 in DNA: TGTGCCAGCAGTATGGGGGGTTTGAACACTGAAGCTTTCTTT. Translation gives CASSMGGLNTEAFF.

The V and J genes are TRBV11-2 and TRBJ2-3; possibly TRBD2 for D (6 bases). The CDR3 extends over 20 amino acids. Germline CDR1 and CDR2: SGHAT and FQNNGV. V lost 0 bases to trimming and J lost 1 base, with 23 bases between them. The CDR3 DNA follows: TGTGCCAGCAGCTTAGAAAGTGGGCGGGATCCCAGATTCCGCACAGATACGCAGTATTTT. Residues: CASSLESGRDPRFRTDTQYF.

The chain employs TRBV15 and TRBJ1-5; maybe TRBD1 (5 bases). Between the trimmed V and J ends, which lost 8 bases and 1 base, there was a span of 12 bases. The CDR3 is made up of 14 amino acids. Looked up from germline, CDR1 is LNHNV and CDR2 is YYDKDF (reference sequence). The CDR3 DNA is TGTGCCACCGGGGGGGGTATAAGCAATCAGCCCCAGCATTTT. Its protein is CATGGGISNQPQHF.

Only a few counts were recorded for this clone. The rearrangement uses TRBV5-6 and TRBJ2-7, with D possibly matching TRBD1 (7 bases). Germline V CDR1 and CDR2: SGHDT, YYEEEE. V lost 0 bases to trimming and J lost 3 bases, with 13 bases between them. The CDR3 covers 15 residues. For the CDR3, the DNA is TGTGCCAGCAGCTTGGGCGGGACAGTTGTCTACGAGCAGTACTTC. This codes for CASSLGGTVVYEQYF.

This rearrangement joins TRBV21-1 to TRBJ2-1; the table names TRBD2, a call not compared with the DNA. TRBV21-1 is listed as a pseudogene. This CDR3 contains 17 residues. CDR3: CASSRGSGALDYNEQFF. Here the CDR3 DNA reads TGTGCCAGCAGCAGGGGGAGCGGGGCTTTAGATTACAATGAGCAGTTCTTC.

The chain recombines TRBV5-4 with TRBJ2-3, with 13 bases that match TRBD2. The V segment lost 4 bases and the J segment 2 bases; nucleotides outside the gene matches: 4. CDR1 is SGHNT, CDR2 YYREEE, per germline (reference sequence). This CDR3 contains 16 residues. In nucleotides, the CDR3 is TGTGCCAGCAGCCCCGGGACTAGCGGGAACACAGATACGCAGTATTTT. This gives the protein CASSPGTSGNTDTQYF.

The rearrangement joins TRBV2 to TRBJ2-7, with D possibly matching TRBD1 (6 bases). Germline values: CDR1 SNHLY, CDR2 FYNNEI. V dropped 6 bases and J dropped 0 bases, with 21 bases sitting between them. CDR3 length: 17 amino acids. The CDR3 loop is CASSQSLDSASSYEQYF. In DNA, the CDR3 is TGTGCCAGCAGCCAATCCTTGGACAGTGCAAGCTCCTACGAGCAGTACTTC.

This rearrangement joins TRBV5-1 to TRBJ2-2; D not resolved. The CDR3 runs 13 residues. In germline, CDR1 is SGHRS, CDR2 YFSETQ. Trimming pared 7 bases from V and 6 bases from J, leaving 13 bases between. CDR3 DNA sequence: TGCGCCAGCCATTCAGAACCCGCCGGGGAGCTGTTTTTT. It encodes CASHSEPAGELFF.

V gene TRBV2 combines with J gene TRBJ2-1; TRBD2 might be the D (6 bases). The CDR3 has 13 residues. Germline assignment: CDR1 SNHLY and CDR2 FYNNEI. Trimming shortened V by 4 bases and J by 6 bases, and 10 bases separated the two germline ends. The CDR3 protein is CASSGGVGNEQFF. The CDR3 DNA reads as TGTGCCAGCAGTGGGGGGGTCGGCAATGAGCAGTTCTTC.

This clone appeared once. The V call is TRBV15, the J call TRBJ2-7; possible D gene TRBD2, 6 bases. Trimming stripped 4 bases from V and 2 bases from J, with 15 bases between. CDR3 length: 15 residues. From germline, CDR1 is LNHNV and CDR2 YYDKDF (reference sequence). CDR3 bases: TGTGCCACCAGCAACCCGGGACTGGGAACCTACGAGCAGTACTTC. Translating gives CATSNPGLGTYEQYF.

Here the CDR3 reads CASMVLAGNTGELFF. The CDR3 region has the DNA TGTGCCAGCATGGTGCTAGCGGGCAACACCGGGGAGCTGTTTTTT. J is TRBJ2-2 and V is TRBV27, with 8 positions matching TRBD2. CDR3 length: 15 residues. V shed 7 bases and J 2 bases; nucleotides not matched to a gene: 6. Germline V lookup: CDR1 MNHEY, CDR2 SMNVEV (reference sequence).

This chain links TRBV5-1 with TRBJ1-5, with 7 nucleotides matching TRBD1. After removal of 0 bases from V and 4 bases from J, the junction contained 10 bases not matched to a gene. This CDR3 has 17 amino acids. The germline CDR1 and CDR2 sequences are SGHRS and YFSETQ. CDR3 nucleotide sequence: TGCGCCAGCAGCTTGGAACGGGACAGCCGGATGAATCAGCCCCAGCATTTT. Encoded protein: CASSLERDSRMNQPQHF.

The chain is built from TRBV18 and TRBJ1-5; D ambiguous. The CDR3 runs 14 residues. Per the germline V gene, CDR1 is KGHSH and CDR2 is LQKENI. Trimming stripped 5 bases from V and 5 bases from J, with 13 bases between. The CDR3 region has the DNA TGTGCCAGCTCATCCGACGGGTCACATCAGCCCCAGCATTTT. Protein sequence: CASSSDGSHQPQHF.

The chain carries TRBV5-1 and TRBJ2-2; D not certain. CDR1 SGHRS and CDR2 YFSETQ come from the germline V gene. The CDR3 runs 15 residues. V was shortened by 5 bases and J by 1 base, with 12 bases between the two germline ends. Here the CDR3 reads CASRTGVLNTGELFF. CDR3 DNA sequence: TGCGCCAGCAGGACTGGAGTGCTGAACACCGGGGAGCTGTTTTTT.